One sample yielded the 17 T cell receptor beta chains listed below, sequenced in a study of blood T cell repertoires in COVID-19. Repertoires were generated with immunoSEQ multiplex PCR, while TCRdb's copy carries only in-frame clones and drops some. This table has under 150,000 clones, about 79% appearing once. Sequences were obtained from peripheral blood. These receptor sequences come from a woman of 80 years or more with active or convalescent COVID-19.

This clone has a single count. The V call is TRBV19, the J call TRBJ1-1; 7 nucleotides align to TRBD1. CDR1 and CDR2 from the germline V gene are LNHDA and SQIVND (reference sequence). The CDR3 consists of 15 residues. Trimming cost V 5 bases and J 8 bases; bases outside gene matches: 14. CDR3 residues: CASSPTSRGRLEAFF. The DNA for the CDR3 is TGTGCCAGTAGTCCCACTTCGAGGGGGCGGTTAGAAGCTTTCTTT.

The chain couples TRBV11-3 to TRBJ2-1; D remains ambiguous. The germline V gene encodes CDR1 SGHNT and CDR2 YENEEA. The CDR3 runs 12 residues. V lost 0 bases, J lost 7 bases, and 4 bases lay in between. For the CDR3, the DNA is TGTGCCAGCAGCTTAGATATAAATGAGCAGTTCTTC. It codes for CASSLDINEQFF.

A few counts support this clone. This chain links TRBV24-1 with TRBJ2-7; the D is unclear. The length of the CDR3 is 14 residues. Per the germline V gene, CDR1 is KGHDR and CDR2 is SFDVKD. V was cut by 5 bases and J by 9 bases, with 19 bases left in between. The CDR3 spells CATSVTGSTPRQYF. Written as DNA, the CDR3 is TGTGCCACCAGTGTCACCGGGTCTACCCCAAGGCAGTACTTC.

The rearrangement joins TRBV12-3 or TRBV12-4 to TRBJ1-1; unclear D gene. V dropped 6 bases and J dropped 1 base, with 9 bases sitting between them. The CDR3 sequence is 13 residues long. The CDR3 is CASSFRENTEAFF. In DNA form, the CDR3 reads TGTGCCAGCAGCTTCCGGGAGAACACTGAAGCTTTCTTT.

This chain joins TRBV14 and TRBJ1-1; D not certain. V shed 1 base and J shed 5 bases, with 17 bases lying between them. The V gene's germline CDR1 is SGHDN and CDR2 FVKESK. The CDR3 contains 16 residues. CDR3 sequence: CASSQAMIPGWTEAFF. CDR3 DNA sequence: TGTGCCAGCAGCCAAGCAATGATCCCGGGGTGGACTGAAGCTTTCTTT.

This clone came up once. The gene calls are TRBV6-5 and TRBJ2-7; D gene ambiguous. Germline-derived CDR1 and CDR2 are MNHEY and SVGAGI. V lost 0 bases, J lost 6 bases, and 6 bases lay in between. This CDR3 has 12 residues. The CDR3 sequence is CASSYSGLEQYF. CDR3 bases: TGTGCCAGCAGTTACTCTGGCCTCGAGCAGTACTTC.

The rearrangement uses TRBV28 and TRBJ2-5; possible D gene TRBD1, 6 bases. V lost 8 bases to trimming and J lost 1 base, with 17 bases between them. The CDR3 runs 15 residues. Germline CDR1 reads MDHEN; CDR2 reads SYDVKM. CDR3 DNA: TGTGCCAGCCTGTCCCGAGGACAGTTCCAAGAGACCCAGTACTTC. Translated, it gives CASLSRGQFQETQYF.

This rearrangement joins TRBV6-2 or TRBV6-3 to TRBJ1-5; 7 bases fit TRBD1. V trimming: 2 bases; J trimming: 6 bases; junction bases outside the gene matches: 10. The CDR3 has 16 amino acids. Germline loops: CDR1 MNHEY, CDR2 SVGEGT. CDR3 DNA: TGTGCCAGCAGTTACACGGAACCAGGGGGTACTCAGCCCCAGCATTTT. Amino acid sequence: CASSYTEPGGTQPQHF.

The chain joins TRBV18 to TRBJ2-1, with 9 positions matching TRBD2. Germline CDR1 reads KGHSH; CDR2 reads LQKENI. The trim removed 8 bases at V and 7 bases at J, leaving 15 bases unmatched. The CDR3 contains 16 residues. The CDR3 reads CASQAPRRGGTNEQFF. The CDR3 DNA sequence: TGTGCCAGCCAGGCCCCCCGGCGGGGGGGCACAAATGAGCAGTTCTTC.

This clone was recorded once. This chain connects TRBV15 to TRBJ2-1; TRBD2 matches at 13 bases. Germline V gene sequence: CDR1 LNHNV, CDR2 YYDKDF (reference sequence). CDR3 length: 18 residues. The V segment lost 0 bases and the J segment 4 bases; nucleotides outside the gene matches: 6. The CDR3 DNA sequence: TGTGCCACCAGCAGAGATTTGACTAGCGGGGGGATTTACAATGAGCAGTTCTTC. Its protein is CATSRDLTSGGIYNEQFF.

This chain uses TRBV7-8 with TRBJ1-1; the D gene is possibly TRBD1 (6 bases). The V end lost 4 bases, the J end lost 0 bases, and 6 bases lay between the germline ends. Per the germline V gene, CDR1 is SGHVS and CDR2 is FQNEAQ. The CDR3 consists of 13 residues. The CDR3 is CASSYRVNTEAFF. DNA of the CDR3: TGTGCCAGCAGCTACAGGGTGAACACTGAAGCTTTCTTT.

The chain recombines TRBV27 with TRBJ1-2; TRBD1 might be the D (5 bases). Germline V gene lookup returns CDR1 MNHEY and CDR2 SMNVEV (reference sequence). This CDR3 comprises 13 residues. V was clipped by 6 bases and J by 6 bases, with 14 bases between them. The CDR3 DNA reads TGTGCCAGCAGGAAATGGGGGGAAGATGGCTACACCTTC. Its translation: CASRKWGEDGYTF.

This clone occurred once. This chain uses TRBV7-9 with TRBJ2-5; 10 bases map to TRBD2. CDR1 SEHNR and CDR2 FQNEAQ come from the germline V gene (reference sequence). The CDR3 is made up of 15 amino acids. V gave up 6 bases and J gave up 4 bases; unmatched junction bases: 8. DNA of the CDR3: TGTGCCAGCAGTCGAGCGGGGGGGCAAGCAGAGACCCAGTACTTC. This translates into CASSRAGGQAETQYF. Together with reference TRBV7-9 and TRBJ2-5, the CDR3 gives the full variable domain: DTGVSQNPRHKITKRGQNVTFRCDPISEHNRLYWYRQTLGQGPEFLTYFQNEAQLEKSRLLSDRFSAERPKGSFSTLEIQRTEQGDSAMYLCASSRAGGQAETQYFGPGTRLLVL.

The V gene is TRBV29-1, the J gene TRBJ1-1; D unresolved. The CDR3 has 14 residues. V dropped 1 base and J dropped 3 bases, with 12 bases sitting between them. Per the germline V gene, CDR1 is SQVTM and CDR2 is ANQGSEA. This CDR3 reads CSVEGTKKYTEAFF. The CDR3 DNA reads as TGCAGCGTTGAAGGTACTAAGAAGTACACTGAAGCTTTCTTT. Together with reference TRBV29-1 and TRBJ1-1, the CDR3 gives the full variable domain: SAVISQKPSRDICQRGTSLTIQCQVDSQVTMMFWYRQQPGQSLTLIATANQGSEATYESGFVIDKFPISRPNLTFSTLTVSNMSPEDSSIYLCSVEGTKKYTEAFFGQGTRLTVV.

The count of this clone is one. The chain couples TRBV7-9 to TRBJ2-1; no clear D gene. Germline CDR1 SEHNR, CDR2 FQNEAQ (reference sequence). There are 17 residues in the CDR3. Trimming took off 0 bases at V and 4 bases at J, with 16 bases between the two ends. The CDR3 reads CASSLALGPVGYNEQFF. In DNA, the CDR3 is TGTGCCAGCAGCTTAGCGCTGGGTCCCGTCGGGTACAATGAGCAGTTCTTC.

The V and J genes are TRBV9 and TRBJ1-2; no clear D. CDR1 and CDR2 (germline): SGDLS, YYNGEE. V dropped 3 bases and J dropped 5 bases, with 8 bases sitting between them. This CDR3 comprises 12 residues. The chain's CDR3 is CASSAALYGYTF. In DNA form, the CDR3 reads TGTGCCAGCAGCGCCGCCCTATATGGCTACACCTTC.

This chain uses TRBV5-1 with TRBJ1-4; the D gene is possibly TRBD1 (5 bases). The CDR3 contains 15 residues. CDR1 is SGHRS and CDR2 is YFSETQ in the germline V gene. Between the trimmed V and J ends, which lost 2 bases and 6 bases, there was a span of 14 bases. The CDR3 spells CASSFQRGPDEKLFF. The CDR3 DNA reads TGCGCCAGCAGCTTTCAAAGGGGCCCAGATGAAAAACTGTTTTTT.